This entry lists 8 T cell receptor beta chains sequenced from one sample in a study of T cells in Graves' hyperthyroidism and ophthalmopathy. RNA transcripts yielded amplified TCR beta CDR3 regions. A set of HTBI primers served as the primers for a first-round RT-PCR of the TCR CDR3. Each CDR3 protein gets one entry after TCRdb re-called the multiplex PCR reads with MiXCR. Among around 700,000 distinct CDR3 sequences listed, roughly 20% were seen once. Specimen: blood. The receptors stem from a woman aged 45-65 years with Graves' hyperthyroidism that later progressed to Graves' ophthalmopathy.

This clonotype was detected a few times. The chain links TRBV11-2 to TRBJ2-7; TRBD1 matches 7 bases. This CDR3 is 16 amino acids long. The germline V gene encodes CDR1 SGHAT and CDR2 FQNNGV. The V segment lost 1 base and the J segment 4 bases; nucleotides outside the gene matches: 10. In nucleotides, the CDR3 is TGTGCCAGCAGCTTAGCGTCAGGGCAGGGGGTGTACGAGCAGTACTTC. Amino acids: CASSLASGQGVYEQYF.

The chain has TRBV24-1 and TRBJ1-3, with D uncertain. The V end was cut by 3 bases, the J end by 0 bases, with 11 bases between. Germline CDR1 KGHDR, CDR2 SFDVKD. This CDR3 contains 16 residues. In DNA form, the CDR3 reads TGTGCCACCAGTGATGCAACAGAGAACTCTGGAAACACCATATATTTT. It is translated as CATSDATENSGNTIYF.

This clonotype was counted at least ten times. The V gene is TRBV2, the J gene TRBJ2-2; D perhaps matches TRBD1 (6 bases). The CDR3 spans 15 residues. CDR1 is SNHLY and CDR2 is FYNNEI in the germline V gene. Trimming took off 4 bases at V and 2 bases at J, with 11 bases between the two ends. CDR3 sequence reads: CASSAGHINTGELFF. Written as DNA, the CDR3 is TGTGCCAGCAGTGCGGGACATATAAACACCGGGGAGCTGTTTTTT.

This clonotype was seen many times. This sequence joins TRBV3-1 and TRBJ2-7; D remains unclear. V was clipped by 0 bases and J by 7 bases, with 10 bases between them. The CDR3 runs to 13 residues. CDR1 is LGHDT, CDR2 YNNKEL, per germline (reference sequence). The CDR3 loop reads CASSQEEWSEQYF. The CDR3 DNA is TGTGCCAGCAGCCAAGAGGAATGGAGTGAGCAGTACTTC.

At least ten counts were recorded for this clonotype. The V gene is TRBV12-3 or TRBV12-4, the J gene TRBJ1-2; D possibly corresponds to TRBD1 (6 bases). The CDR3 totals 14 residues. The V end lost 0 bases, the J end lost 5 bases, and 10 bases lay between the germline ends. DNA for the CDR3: TGTGCCAGCAGTTTAGCGCCTGGGACATATGGCTACACCTTC. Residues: CASSLAPGTYGYTF.

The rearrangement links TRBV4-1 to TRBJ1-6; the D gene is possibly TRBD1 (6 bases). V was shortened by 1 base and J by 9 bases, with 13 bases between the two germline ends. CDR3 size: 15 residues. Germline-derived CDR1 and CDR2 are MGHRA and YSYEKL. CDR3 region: CASSQVAGEASPLHF. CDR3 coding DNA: TGCGCCAGCAGCCAAGTTGCAGGGGAGGCTTCACCCCTCCACTTT.

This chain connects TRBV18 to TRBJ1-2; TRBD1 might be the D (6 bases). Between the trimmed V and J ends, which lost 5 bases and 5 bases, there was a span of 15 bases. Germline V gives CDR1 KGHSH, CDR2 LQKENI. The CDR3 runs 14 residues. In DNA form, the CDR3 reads TGTGCCAGCTCAGTTTCGGGGGCGAGTTATGGCTACACCTTC. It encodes CASSVSGASYGYTF.

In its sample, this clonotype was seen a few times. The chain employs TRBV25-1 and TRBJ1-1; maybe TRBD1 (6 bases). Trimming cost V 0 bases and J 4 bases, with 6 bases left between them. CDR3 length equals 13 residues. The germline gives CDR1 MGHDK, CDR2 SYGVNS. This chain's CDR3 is CASSEYRGTEAFF. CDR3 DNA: TGTGCCAGCAGTGAATACAGGGGCACTGAAGCTTTCTTT. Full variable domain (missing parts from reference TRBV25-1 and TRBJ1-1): EADIYQTPRYLVIGTGKKITLECSQTMGHDKMYWYQQDPGMELHLIHYSYGVNSTEKGDLSSESTVSRIRTEHFPLTLESARPSHTSQYLCASSEYRGTEAFFGQGTRLTVV.